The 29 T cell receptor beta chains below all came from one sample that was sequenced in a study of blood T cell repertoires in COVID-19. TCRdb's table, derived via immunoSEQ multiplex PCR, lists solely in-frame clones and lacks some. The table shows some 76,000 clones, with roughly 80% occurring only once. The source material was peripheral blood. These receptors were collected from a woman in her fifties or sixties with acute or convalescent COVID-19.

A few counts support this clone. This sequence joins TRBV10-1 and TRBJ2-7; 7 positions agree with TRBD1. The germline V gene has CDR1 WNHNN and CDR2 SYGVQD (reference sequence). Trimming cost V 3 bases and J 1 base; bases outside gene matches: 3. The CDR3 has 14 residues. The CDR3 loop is CASSDPTGSYEQYF. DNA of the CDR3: TGCGCCAGCAGTGATCCGACAGGGTCCTACGAGCAGTACTTC.

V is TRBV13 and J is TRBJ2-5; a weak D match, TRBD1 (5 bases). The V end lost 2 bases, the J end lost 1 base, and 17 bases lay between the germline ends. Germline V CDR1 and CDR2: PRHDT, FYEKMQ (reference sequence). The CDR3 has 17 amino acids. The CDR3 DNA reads TGTGCCAGCAGCTTATTCCTCGACAGCTCGCTCCAAGAGACCCAGTACTTC. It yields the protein CASSLFLDSSLQETQYF.

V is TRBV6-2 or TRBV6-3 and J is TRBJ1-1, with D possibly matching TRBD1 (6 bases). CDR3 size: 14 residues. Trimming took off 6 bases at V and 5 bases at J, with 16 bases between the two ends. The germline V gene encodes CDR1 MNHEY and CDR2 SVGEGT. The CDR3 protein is CASSEQGRRTEAFF. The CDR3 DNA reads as TGTGCCAGCAGCGAACAGGGAAGGAGGACTGAAGCTTTCTTT.

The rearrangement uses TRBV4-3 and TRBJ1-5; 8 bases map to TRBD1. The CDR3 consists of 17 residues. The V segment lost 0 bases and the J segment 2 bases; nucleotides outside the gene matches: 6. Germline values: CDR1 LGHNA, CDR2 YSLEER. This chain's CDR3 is CASSQDATGAGNQPQHF. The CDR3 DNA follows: TGCGCCAGCAGCCAAGATGCGACAGGGGCAGGCAATCAGCCCCAGCATTTT.

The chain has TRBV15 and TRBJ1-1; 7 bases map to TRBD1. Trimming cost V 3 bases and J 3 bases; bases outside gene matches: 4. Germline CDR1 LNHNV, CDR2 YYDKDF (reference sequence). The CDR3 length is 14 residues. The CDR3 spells CATSSSDRDTEAFF. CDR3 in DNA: TGTGCCACCAGCAGTTCTGACAGGGACACTGAAGCTTTCTTT.

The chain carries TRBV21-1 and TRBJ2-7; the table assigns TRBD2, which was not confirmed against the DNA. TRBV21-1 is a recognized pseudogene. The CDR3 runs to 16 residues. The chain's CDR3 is CASSREVVGRPYEQYV. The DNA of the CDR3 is TGTGCCAGCAGCAGGGAGGTGGTGGGACGTCCCTACGAGCAGTACGTC.

The CDR3 coding sequence is TGTGCCAGCAGCAAGGCCGATGAGCAGTTCTTC. Translating gives CASSKADEQFF. This chain links TRBV21-1 with TRBJ2-1; the table's D call TRBD1 went unverified against the DNA. TRBV21-1 is designated a pseudogene. This CDR3 spans 11 amino acids.

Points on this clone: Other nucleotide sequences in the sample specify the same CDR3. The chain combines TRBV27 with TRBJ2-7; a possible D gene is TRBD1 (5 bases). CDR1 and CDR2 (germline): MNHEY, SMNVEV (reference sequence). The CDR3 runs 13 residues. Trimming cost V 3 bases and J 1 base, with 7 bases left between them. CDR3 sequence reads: CASSLAGSYEQYF. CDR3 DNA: TGTGCCAGCAGTTTGGCAGGGTCCTACGAGCAGTACTTC.

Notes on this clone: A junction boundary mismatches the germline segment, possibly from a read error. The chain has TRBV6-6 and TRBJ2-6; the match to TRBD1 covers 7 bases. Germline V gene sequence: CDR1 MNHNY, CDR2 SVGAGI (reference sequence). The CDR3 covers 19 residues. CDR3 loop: CASSYSMAGGSPGANVLTF. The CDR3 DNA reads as TGTGCCAGCAGCTACTCAATGGCAGGGGGATCCCCTGGGGCCAACGTCCTGACTTTC.

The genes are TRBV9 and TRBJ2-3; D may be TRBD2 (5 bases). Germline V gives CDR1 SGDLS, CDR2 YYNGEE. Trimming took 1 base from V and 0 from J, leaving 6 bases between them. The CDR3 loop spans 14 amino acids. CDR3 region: CASSVSGSTDTQYF. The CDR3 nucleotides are TGTGCCAGCAGCGTAAGCGGTAGCACAGATACGCAGTATTTT.

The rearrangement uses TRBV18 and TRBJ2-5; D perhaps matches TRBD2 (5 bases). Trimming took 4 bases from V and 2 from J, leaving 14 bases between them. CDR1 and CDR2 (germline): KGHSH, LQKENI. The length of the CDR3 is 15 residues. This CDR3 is CASSLGVGDQETQYF. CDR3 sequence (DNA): TGTGCCAGCTCACTTGGGGTCGGGGATCAAGAGACCCAGTACTTC.

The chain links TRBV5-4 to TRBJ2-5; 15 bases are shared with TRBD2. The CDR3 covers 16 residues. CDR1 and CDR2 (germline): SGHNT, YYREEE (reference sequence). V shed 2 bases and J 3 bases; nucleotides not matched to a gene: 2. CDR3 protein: CASSFGLAGGEETQYF. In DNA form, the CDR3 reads TGTGCCAGCAGCTTCGGACTAGCGGGGGGGGAAGAGACCCAGTACTTC.

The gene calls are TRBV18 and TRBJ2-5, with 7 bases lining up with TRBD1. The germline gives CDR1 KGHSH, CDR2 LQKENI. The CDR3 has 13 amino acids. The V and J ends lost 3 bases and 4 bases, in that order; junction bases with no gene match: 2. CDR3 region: CASSPGTAETQYF. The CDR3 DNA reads TGTGCCAGCTCACCTGGGACAGCAGAGACCCAGTACTTC.

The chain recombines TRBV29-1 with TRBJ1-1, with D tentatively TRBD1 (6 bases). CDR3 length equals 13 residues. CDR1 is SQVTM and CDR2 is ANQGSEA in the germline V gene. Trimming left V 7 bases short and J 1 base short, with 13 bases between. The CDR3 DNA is TGCAGCGCCGGGGGGCAGACGAACACTGAAGCTTTCTTT. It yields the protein CSAGGQTNTEAFF.

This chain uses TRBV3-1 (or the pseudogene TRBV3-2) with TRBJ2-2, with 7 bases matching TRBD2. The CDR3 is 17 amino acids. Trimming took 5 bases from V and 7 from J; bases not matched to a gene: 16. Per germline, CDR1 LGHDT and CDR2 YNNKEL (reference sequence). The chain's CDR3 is CASSVPPGLSSSGELFF. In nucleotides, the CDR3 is TGTGCCAGCAGCGTTCCTCCGGGACTAAGTTCCAGCGGGGAGCTGTTTTTT.

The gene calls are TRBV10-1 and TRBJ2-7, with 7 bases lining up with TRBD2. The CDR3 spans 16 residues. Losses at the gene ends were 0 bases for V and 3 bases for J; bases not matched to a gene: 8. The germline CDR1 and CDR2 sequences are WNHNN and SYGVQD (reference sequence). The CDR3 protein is CASSESRGSYFYEQYF. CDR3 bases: TGCGCCAGCAGTGAGTCGCGGGGGTCCTATTTCTACGAGCAGTACTTC.

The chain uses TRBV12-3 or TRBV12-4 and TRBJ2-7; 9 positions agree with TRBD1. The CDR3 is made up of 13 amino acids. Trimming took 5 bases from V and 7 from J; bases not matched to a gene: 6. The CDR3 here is CASSTGTGQEQYF. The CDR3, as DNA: TGTGCCAGCAGTACCGGGACAGGGCAGGAGCAGTACTTC.

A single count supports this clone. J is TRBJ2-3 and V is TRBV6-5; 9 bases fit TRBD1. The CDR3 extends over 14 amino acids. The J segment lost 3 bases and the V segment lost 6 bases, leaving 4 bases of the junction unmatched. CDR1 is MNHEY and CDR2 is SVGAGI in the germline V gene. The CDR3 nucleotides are TGTGCCAGCAGGGGACAGGGTGGTACAGATACGCAGTATTTT. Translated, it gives CASRGQGGTDTQYF.

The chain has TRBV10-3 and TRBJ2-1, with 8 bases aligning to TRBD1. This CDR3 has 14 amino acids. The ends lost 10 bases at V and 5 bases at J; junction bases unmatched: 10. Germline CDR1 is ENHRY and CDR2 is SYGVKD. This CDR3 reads CATRRTGKDNEQFF. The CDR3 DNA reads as TGTGCCACACGACGGACAGGGAAAGACAATGAGCAGTTCTTC.

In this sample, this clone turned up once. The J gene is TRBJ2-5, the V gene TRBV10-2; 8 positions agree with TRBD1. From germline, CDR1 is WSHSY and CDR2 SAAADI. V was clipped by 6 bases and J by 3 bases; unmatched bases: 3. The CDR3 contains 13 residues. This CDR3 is CASRETGEETQYF. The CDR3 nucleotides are TGCGCCAGCAGGGAGACAGGGGAAGAGACCCAGTACTTC.

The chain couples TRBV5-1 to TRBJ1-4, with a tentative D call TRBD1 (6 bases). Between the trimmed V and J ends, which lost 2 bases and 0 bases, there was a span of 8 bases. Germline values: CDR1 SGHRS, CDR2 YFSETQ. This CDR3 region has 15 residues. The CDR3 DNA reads TGCGCCAGCAGCTTCGGGACAACAACTAATGAAAAACTGTTTTTT. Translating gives CASSFGTTTNEKLFF.

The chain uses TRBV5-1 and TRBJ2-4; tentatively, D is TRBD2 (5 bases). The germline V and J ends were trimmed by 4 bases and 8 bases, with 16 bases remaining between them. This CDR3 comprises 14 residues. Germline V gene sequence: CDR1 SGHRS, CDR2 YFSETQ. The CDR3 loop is CASSQEPRADIQYF. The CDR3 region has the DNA TGCGCCAGCAGCCAGGAACCTAGAGCGGACATTCAGTACTTC.

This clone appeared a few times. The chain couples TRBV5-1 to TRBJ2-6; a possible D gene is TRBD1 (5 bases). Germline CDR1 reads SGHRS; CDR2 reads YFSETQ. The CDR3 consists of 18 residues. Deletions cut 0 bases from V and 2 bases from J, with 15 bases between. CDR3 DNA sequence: TGCGCCAGCAGCTTGGTAGCAGGGTTCGACGCTGGGGCCAACGTCCTGACTTTC. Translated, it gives CASSLVAGFDAGANVLTF. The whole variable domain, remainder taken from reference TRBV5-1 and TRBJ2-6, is KAGVTQTPRYLIKTRGQQVTLSCSPISGHRSVSWYQQTPGQGLQFLFEYFSETQRNKGNFPGRFSGRQFSNSRSEMNVSTLELGDSALYLCASSLVAGFDAGANVLTFGAGSRLTVL.

The DNA for the CDR3 is TGTGCCAGCAGCTTAGACAGGTATAATTCACCCCTCCACTTT. Residues: CASSLDRYNSPLHF. The chain is built from TRBV5-4 and TRBJ1-6, with D maybe TRBD1 (6 bases). The CDR3 covers 14 residues. The V gene lost 2 bases and the J gene lost 4 bases, with 7 bases spanning the gap. CDR1 and CDR2 (germline): SGHNT, YYREEE (reference sequence). The full variable domain, in which reference TRBV5-4 and TRBJ1-6 provide the parts outside the CDR3, is ETGVTQSPTHLIKTRGQQVTLRCSSQSGHNTVSWYQQALGQGPQFIFQYYREEENGRGNFPPRFSGLQFPNYSSELNVNALELDDSALYLCASSLDRYNSPLHFGNGTRLTVT.

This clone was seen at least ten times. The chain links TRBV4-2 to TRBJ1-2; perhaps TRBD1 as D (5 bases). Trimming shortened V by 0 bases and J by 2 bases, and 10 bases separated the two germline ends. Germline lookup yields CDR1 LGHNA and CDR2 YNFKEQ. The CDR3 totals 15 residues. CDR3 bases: TGTGCCAGCAGCCAAGACTTGTCAGGGAACTATGGCTACACCTTC. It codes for CASSQDLSGNYGYTF.

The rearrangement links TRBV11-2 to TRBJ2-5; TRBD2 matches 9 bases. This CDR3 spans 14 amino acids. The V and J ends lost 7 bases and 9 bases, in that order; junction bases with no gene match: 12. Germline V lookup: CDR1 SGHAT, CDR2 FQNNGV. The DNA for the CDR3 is TGTGCCAGCAATCCGGGACTAGCCAACGGGGCCCAGTACTTC. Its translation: CASNPGLANGAQYF.

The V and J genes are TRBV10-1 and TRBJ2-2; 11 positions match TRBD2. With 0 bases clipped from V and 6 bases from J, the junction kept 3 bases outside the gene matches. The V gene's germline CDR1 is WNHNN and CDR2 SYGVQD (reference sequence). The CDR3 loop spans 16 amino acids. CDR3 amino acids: CASSESKTSGAGELFF. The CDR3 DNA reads TGCGCCAGCAGTGAGTCGAAGACTAGCGGGGCCGGGGAGCTGTTTTTT.

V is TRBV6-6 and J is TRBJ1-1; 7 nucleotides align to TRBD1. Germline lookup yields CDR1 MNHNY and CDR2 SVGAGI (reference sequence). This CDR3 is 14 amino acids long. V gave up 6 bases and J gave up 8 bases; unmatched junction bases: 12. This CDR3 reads CASRLPGTAIEAFF. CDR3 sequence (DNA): TGTGCCAGCAGACTACCCGGGACAGCCATCGAAGCTTTCTTT.

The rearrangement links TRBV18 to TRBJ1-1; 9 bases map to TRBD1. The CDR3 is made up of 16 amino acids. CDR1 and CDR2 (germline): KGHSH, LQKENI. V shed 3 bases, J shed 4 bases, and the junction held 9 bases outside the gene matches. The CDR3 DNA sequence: TGTGCCAGCTCACCTCGTCCCGGGACAGGGTTCACTGAAGCTTTCTTT. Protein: CASSPRPGTGFTEAFF.